This T cell receptor (beta chain) was observed in a study of T cells in tumors after PD-1 blockade. TCRdb's table, derived via immunoSEQ multiplex PCR, lists solely in-frame clones and lacks some. The table includes about 33,000 clones, approximately 78% detected once. Points on this clone: Its specificity is unknown.

General study results and limits: About 40% of tumor TCR clonotypes were also found in blood.

Material: PBMCs, obtained before anti-PD-1 treatment. This clonotype originated in a human donor with basal cell carcinoma.

CDR3 nucleotide sequence: TGCGCCAGCAGCCCGAGGGACAGCCCTAACTATGGCTACACCTTC. Encoded protein: CASSPRDSPNYGYTF. V is TRBV4-3 and J is TRBJ1-2, with TRBD1 identical over 7 bases. CDR1 is LGHNA and CDR2 is YSLEER in the germline V gene. The V segment lost 4 bases and the J segment 0 bases; nucleotides outside the gene matches: 5. This CDR3 region has 15 residues.